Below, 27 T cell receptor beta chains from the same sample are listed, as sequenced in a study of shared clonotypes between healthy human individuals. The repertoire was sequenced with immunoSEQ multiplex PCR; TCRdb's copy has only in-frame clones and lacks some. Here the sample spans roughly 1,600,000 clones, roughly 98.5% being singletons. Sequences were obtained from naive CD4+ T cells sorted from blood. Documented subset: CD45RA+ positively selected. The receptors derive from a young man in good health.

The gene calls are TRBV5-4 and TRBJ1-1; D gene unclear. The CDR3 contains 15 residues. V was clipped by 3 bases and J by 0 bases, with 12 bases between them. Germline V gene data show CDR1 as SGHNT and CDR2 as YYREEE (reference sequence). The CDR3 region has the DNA TGTGCCAGCAGCTCGAATGATTGGGTGAACACTGAAGCTTTCTTT. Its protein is CASSSNDWVNTEAFF. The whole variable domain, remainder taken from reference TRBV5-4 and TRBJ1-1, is ETGVTQSPTHLIKTRGQQVTLRCSSQSGHNTVSWYQQALGQGPQFIFQYYREEENGRGNFPPRFSGLQFPNYSSELNVNALELDDSALYLCASSSNDWVNTEAFFGQGTRLTVV.

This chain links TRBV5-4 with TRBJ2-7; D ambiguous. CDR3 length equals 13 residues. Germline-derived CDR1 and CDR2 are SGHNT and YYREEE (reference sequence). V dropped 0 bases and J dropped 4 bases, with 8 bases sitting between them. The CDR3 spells CASSLGPKYEQYF. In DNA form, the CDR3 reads TGTGCCAGCAGCTTGGGACCAAAGTACGAGCAGTACTTC.

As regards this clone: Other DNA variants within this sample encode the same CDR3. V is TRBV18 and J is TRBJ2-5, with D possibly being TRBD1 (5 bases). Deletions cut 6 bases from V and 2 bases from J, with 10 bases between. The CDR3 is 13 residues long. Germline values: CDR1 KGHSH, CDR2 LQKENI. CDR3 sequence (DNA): TGTGCCAGCTCCCCAGGGTCTCAAGAGACCCAGTACTTC. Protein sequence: CASSPGSQETQYF.

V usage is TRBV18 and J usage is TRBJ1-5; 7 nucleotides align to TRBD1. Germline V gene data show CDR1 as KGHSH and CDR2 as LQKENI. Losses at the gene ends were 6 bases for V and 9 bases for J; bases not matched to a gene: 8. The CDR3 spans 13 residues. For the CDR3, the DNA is TGTGCCAGCTCGCTCAAGAGGGGGCCGCCCCAGCATTTT. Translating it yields CASSLKRGPPQHF.

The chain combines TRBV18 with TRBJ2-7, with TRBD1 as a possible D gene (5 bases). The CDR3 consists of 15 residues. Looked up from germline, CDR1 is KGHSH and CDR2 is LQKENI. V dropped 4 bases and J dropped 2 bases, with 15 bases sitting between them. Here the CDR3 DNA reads TGTGCCAGCTCACTGCGACAGACCCAGACCTACGAGCAGTACTTC. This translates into CASSLRQTQTYEQYF.

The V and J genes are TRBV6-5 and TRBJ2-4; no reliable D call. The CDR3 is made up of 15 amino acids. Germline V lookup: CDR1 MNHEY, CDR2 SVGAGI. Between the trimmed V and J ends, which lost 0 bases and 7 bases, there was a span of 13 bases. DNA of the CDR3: TGTGCCAGCAGTTACTCCTCTGCCTCCCCGAACATTCAGTACTTC. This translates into CASSYSSASPNIQYF.

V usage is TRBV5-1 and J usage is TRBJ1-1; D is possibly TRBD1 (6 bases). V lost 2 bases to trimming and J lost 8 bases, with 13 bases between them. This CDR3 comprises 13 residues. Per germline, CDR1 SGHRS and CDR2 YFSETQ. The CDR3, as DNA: TGCGCCAGCAGCTTTTCCTACCAGGGGGAAGCTTTCTTT. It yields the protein CASSFSYQGEAFF.

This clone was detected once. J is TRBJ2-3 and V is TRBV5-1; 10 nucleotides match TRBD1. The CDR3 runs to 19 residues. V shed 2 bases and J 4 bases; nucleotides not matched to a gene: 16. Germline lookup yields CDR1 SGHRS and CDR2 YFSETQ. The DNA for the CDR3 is TGCGCCAGCAGCTTATCTTCTGGTCCGGGACAGGGGATTTCAGATACGCAGTATTTT. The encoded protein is CASSLSSGPGQGISDTQYF.

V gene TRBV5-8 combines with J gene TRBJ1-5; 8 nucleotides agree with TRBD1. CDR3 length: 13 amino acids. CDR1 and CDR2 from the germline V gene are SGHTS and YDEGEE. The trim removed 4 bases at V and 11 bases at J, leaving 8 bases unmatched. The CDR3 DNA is TGTGCCAGCAGCCCGGACAGGGCTCGGGCCCAGCATTTT. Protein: CASSPDRARAQHF.

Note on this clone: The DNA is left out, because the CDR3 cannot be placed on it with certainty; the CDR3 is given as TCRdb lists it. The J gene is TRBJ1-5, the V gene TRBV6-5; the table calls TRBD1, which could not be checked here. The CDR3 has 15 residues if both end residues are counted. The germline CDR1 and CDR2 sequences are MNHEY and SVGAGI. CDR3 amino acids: CASSTSFGQGQPQHF.

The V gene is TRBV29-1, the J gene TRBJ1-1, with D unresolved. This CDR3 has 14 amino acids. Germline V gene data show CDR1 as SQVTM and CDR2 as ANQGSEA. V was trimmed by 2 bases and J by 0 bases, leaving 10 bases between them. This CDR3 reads CSVEPRVLNTEAFF. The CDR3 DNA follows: TGCAGCGTTGAACCACGGGTGCTGAACACTGAAGCTTTCTTT.

CDR3 DNA: TGTGCCAGCAGCTCGACAGGGTCTACCTACAATGAGCAGTTCTTC. Translating gives CASSSTGSTYNEQFF. V and J are TRBV11-3 and TRBJ2-1; 7 nucleotides align to TRBD1. The trim removed 4 bases at V and 2 bases at J, leaving 5 bases unmatched. The germline CDR1 and CDR2 sequences are SGHNT and YENEEA. The CDR3 covers 15 residues.

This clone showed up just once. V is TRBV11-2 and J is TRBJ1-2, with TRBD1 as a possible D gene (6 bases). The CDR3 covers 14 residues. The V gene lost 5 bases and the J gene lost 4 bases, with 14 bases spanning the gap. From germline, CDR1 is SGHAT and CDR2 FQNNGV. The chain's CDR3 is CASSPGAGSYGYTF. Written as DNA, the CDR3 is TGTGCCAGCAGCCCAGGGGCAGGGTCCTATGGCTACACCTTC.

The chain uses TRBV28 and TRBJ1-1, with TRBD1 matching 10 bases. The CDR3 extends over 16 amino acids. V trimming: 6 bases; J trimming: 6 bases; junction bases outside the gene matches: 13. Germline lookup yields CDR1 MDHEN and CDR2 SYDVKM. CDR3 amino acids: CASSYLGTGVRAEAFF. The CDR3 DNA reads TGTGCCAGCAGCTACCTGGGGACAGGGGTTCGCGCTGAAGCTTTCTTT.

Written as DNA, the CDR3 is TGTGCCAGCACCCGAAGAGGCGGGAGGGGCGAGCAGTACTTC. It yields the protein CASTRRGGRGEQYF. The rearrangement uses TRBV6-6 and TRBJ2-7; 9 bases align to TRBD2. V was pared by 7 bases and J by 6 bases, with 10 bases of the junction left unmatched. The CDR3 extends over 14 amino acids. In germline, CDR1 is MNHNY, CDR2 SVGAGI (reference sequence).

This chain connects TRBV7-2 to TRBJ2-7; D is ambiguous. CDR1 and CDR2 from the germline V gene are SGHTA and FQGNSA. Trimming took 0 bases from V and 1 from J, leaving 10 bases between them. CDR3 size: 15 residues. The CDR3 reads CASSLAETVSYEQYF. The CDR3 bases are TGTGCCAGCAGCTTAGCGGAGACGGTTTCCTACGAGCAGTACTTC.

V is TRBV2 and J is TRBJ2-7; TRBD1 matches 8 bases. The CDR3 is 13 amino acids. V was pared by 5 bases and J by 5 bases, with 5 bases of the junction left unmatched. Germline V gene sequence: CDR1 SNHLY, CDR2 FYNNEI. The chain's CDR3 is CASSYRGVHEQYF. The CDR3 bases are TGTGCCAGCAGTTACAGGGGGGTCCACGAGCAGTACTTC. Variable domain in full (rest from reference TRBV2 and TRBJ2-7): EPEVTQTPSHQVTQMGQEVILRCVPISNHLYFYWYRQILGQKVEFLVSFYNNEISEKSEIFDDQFSVERPDGSNFTLKIRSTKLEDSAMYFCASSYRGVHEQYFGPGTRLTVT.

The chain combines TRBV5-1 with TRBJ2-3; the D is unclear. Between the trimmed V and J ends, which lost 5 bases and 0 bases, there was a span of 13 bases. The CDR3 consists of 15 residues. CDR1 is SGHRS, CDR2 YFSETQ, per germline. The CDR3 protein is CASRPELASTDTQYF. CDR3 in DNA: TGCGCCAGCAGACCGGAGCTGGCTAGCACAGATACGCAGTATTTT.

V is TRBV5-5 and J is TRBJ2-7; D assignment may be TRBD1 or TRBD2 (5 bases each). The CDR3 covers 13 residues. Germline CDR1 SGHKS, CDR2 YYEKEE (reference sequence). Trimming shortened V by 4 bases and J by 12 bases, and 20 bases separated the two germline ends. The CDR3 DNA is TGTGCCAGCAGCGGGGGTCCCCTACTCGGCCTGTACTTC. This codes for CASSGGPLLGLYF.

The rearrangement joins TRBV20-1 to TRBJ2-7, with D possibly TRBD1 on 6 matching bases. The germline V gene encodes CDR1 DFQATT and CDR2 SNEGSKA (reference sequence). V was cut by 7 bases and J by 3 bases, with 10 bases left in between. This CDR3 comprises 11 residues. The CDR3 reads CSVGDIYEQYF. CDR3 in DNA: TGCAGTGTGGGGGACATCTACGAGCAGTACTTC.

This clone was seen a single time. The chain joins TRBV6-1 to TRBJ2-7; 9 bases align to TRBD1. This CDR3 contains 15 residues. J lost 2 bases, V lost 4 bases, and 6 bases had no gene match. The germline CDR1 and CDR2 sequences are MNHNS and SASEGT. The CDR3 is CASSVSGTGTYEQYF. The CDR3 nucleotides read TGTGCCAGCAGTGTATCCGGGACAGGGACCTACGAGCAGTACTTC.

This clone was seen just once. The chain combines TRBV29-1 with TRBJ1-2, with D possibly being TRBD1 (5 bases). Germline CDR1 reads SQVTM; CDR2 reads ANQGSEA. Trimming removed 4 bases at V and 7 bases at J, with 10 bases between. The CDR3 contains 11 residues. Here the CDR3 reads CSVGQGSGYTF. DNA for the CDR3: TGCAGCGTTGGCCAGGGATCTGGCTACACCTTC.

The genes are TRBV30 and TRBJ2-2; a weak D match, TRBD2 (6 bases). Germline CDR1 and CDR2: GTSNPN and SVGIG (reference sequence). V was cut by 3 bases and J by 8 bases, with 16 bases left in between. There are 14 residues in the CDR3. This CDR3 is CAWSLIAANGELFF. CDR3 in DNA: TGTGCCTGGAGCCTCATAGCGGCTAATGGGGAGCTGTTTTTT.

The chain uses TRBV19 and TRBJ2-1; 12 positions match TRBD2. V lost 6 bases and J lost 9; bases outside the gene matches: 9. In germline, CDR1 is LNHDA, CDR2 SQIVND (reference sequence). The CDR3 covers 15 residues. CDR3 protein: CASSDLAGGPVEQFF. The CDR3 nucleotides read TGTGCCAGTAGCGATCTAGCGGGAGGGCCTGTTGAGCAGTTCTTC.

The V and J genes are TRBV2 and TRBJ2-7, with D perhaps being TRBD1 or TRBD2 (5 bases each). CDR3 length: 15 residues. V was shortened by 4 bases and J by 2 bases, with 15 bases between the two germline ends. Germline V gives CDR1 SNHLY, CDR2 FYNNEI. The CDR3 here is CASSVGDGRTYEQYF. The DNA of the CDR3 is TGTGCCAGCAGTGTGGGGGACGGCCGAACCTACGAGCAGTACTTC. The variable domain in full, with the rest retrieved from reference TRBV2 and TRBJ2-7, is EPEVTQTPSHQVTQMGQEVILRCVPISNHLYFYWYRQILGQKVEFLVSFYNNEISEKSEIFDDQFSVERPDGSNFTLKIRSTKLEDSAMYFCASSVGDGRTYEQYFGPGTRLTVT.

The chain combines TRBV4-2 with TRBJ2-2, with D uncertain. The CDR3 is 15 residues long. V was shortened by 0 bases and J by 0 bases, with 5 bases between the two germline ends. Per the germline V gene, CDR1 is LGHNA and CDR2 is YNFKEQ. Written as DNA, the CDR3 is TGTGCCAGCAGCCAAGAGGCAGCGAACACCGGGGAGCTGTTTTTT. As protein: CASSQEAANTGELFF.

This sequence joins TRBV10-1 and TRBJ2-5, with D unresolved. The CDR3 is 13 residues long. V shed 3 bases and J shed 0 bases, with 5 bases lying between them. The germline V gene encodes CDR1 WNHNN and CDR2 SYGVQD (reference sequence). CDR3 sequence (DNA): TGCGCCAGCAGTGATGGGTACCAAGAGACCCAGTACTTC. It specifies CASSDGYQETQYF.